Listed below are T cell receptor beta chains from one sample, sequenced in a study of T-cell memory formation after mild COVID-19. TCRdb passed the 5' RACE reads through MiXCR, listing each CDR3 protein once. The table lists a few hundred thousand distinct CDR3 sequences, roughly 15% of them singletons, with roughly a fifth in the top ten. Sequencing input: PBMCs or a T cell subset sorted from them (not recorded which). These receptors were obtained from a man younger than 30 who had mild COVID-19 (a few samples of this study predate the infection). Cell type and time point are not known. Each CDR3 is given with its conserved first and last residue. Fields, in order: J gene, clone size, D gene, V gene, CDR3 protein, CDR3 DNA. A D gene is named only where the DNA matches it firmly. Clone sizes are given selectively: once, few, many, or a class where the clone is expanded.

>TRBJ2-3|.|.|TRBV11-1
CASSFEADSTDTQYF
TGTGCCAGCAGCTTTGAGGCGGATAGCACAGATACGCAGTATTTT
>TRBJ2-5|.|TRBD1|TRBV2
CASRGTGNQETQYF
TGTGCCAGCAGGGGGACAGGGAATCAAGAGACCCAGTACTTC
>TRBJ2-7|.|TRBD1|TRBV30
CAWRTTGAREQYF
TGTGCCTGGAGGACGACAGGGGCACGCGAGCAGTACTTC
>TRBJ1-1|.|.|TRBV10-3
CAISSGQNTEAFF
TGTGCCATCAGCTCGGGACAAAACACTGAAGCTTTCTTT
>TRBJ2-5|.|.|TRBV5-4
CASRTGTEETQYF
TGTGCCAGCAGAACCGGGACCGAAGAGACCCAGTACTTC
>TRBJ1-1|few|TRBD1|TRBV6-5
CASSYPKNRGQVNTEAFF
TGTGCCAGCAGTTACCCGAAGAACAGGGGGCAGGTCAACACTGAAGCTTTCTTT
>TRBJ2-1|.|TRBD2|TRBV7-9
CASSGTSGGLNEQFF
TGTGCCAGCAGCGGGACTAGCGGGGGGCTCAATGAGCAGTTCTTC
>TRBJ2-3|few|.|TRBV6-5
CASSYRVADTQCF
TGTGCCAGCAGTTACAGGGTAGCAGATACGCAGTGTTTT
>TRBJ2-3|many|TRBD1|TRBV29-1
CSVAAQGADTQYF
TGCAGCGTTGCCGCCCAGGGGGCAGATACGCAGTATTTT
>TRBJ2-5|.|.|TRBV21-1
CASTLRFVGVRETQYF
TGTGCCAGCACTTTACGCTTCGTGGGGGTGCGAGAGACCCAGTACTTC
>TRBJ1-2|.|.|TRBV7-9
CASSLEPDYGYTF
TGTGCCAGCAGCCTTGAGCCGGACTATGGCTACACCTTC
>TRBJ1-2|.|.|TRBV27
CASSLRAGTNYGYTF
TGTGCCAGCAGTTTACGGGCCGGAACTAACTATGGCTACACCTTC
>TRBJ2-3|.|TRBD1|TRBV18
CASSTGTGADTQYF
TGTGCCAGCTCGACCGGGACAGGGGCAGATACGCAGTATTTT
>TRBJ1-1|few|.|TRBV7-2
CASSLGRTGAFF
TGTGCCAGCAGCTTAGGCAGGACGGGGGCTTTCTTT
>TRBJ1-6|many|.|TRBV7-9
CASDIAPLHF
TGTGCCAGCGATATTGCACCCCTCCACTTT
>TRBJ2-3|many|.|TRBV24-1
CATSDFSTDTQYF
TGTGCCACCAGTGATTTTAGCACAGATACGCAGTATTTT
>TRBJ1-2|many|.|TRBV5-1
CASSSTGNYGYTF
TGCGCCAGCAGCTCCACAGGGAACTATGGCTACACCTTC
>TRBJ2-7|.|.|TRBV20-1
CSASLGVLRGQYF
TGCAGTGCTAGTTTGGGGGTCCTACGGGGGCAGTACTTC
>TRBJ2-2|.|TRBD1|TRBV12-3/TRBV12-4
CASSPLGQGWRNSTGELFF
TGTGCCAGCAGTCCTTTGGGACAGGGTTGGAGAAATAGCACCGGGGAGCTGTTTTTT
>TRBJ2-5|.|TRBD2|TRBV5-1
CASSLPSRTSGGEETQYF
TGCGCCAGCAGCTTGCCATCCCGGACTAGCGGGGGGGAAGAGACCCAGTACTTC
>TRBJ1-4|few|.|TRBV5-1
CASSLISDAGEKLFF
TGCGCCAGCAGCTTGATCTCGGATGCAGGTGAAAAACTGTTTTTT
>TRBJ1-4|.|.|TRBV12-3/TRBV12-4
CASSLDRPNEKLFF
TGTGCCAGCAGCCTTGACAGGCCTAATGAAAAACTGTTTTTT
>TRBJ2-5|.|TRBD2|TRBV5-1
CASSLGSLAGAQETQYF
TGCGCCAGCAGCTTGGGATCACTAGCGGGGGCCCAAGAGACCCAGTACTTC
>TRBJ2-2|.|.|TRBV5-1
CASSLDPGINTGELFF
TGCGCCAGCAGCTTGGACCCGGGAATCAACACCGGGGAGCTGTTTTTT
>TRBJ1-6|.|.|TRBV7-9
CASSLVRQDNSPLHF
TGTGCCAGCAGCTTAGTACGGCAGGACAATTCACCCCTCCACTTT
>TRBJ1-1|.|.|TRBV5-1
CASSLFPDGGGAEAFF
TGCGCCAGCAGCCTCTTCCCGGACGGAGGTGGGGCTGAAGCTTTCTTT
>TRBJ1-6|few|TRBD1|TRBV7-9
CASSGTGQSPLHF
TGTGCCAGCAGTGGGACAGGGCAATCACCCCTCCACTTT
>TRBJ2-2|many|.|TRBV7-3
CASSPKNTGELFF
TGTGCCAGCAGCCCAAAAAACACCGGGGAGCTGTTTTTT
>TRBJ1-4|.|TRBD1|TRBV9
CASSRTGTEHEKLFF
TGTGCCAGCAGCCGCACCGGGACAGAGCATGAAAAACTGTTTTTT
>TRBJ2-3|few|.|TRBV2
CASSEYVDTQYF
TGTGCCAGCAGTGAGTACGTGGATACGCAGTATTTT
>TRBJ2-1|few|.|TRBV29-1
CSALQGNEQFF
TGCAGCGCGCTACAGGGCAATGAGCAGTTCTTC
>TRBJ2-2|.|.|TRBV10-3
CAGGFANTGELFF
TGTGCCGGCGGATTCGCGAACACCGGGGAGCTGTTTTTT
>TRBJ2-2|.|.|TRBV6-1
CASSLTNSYDGDTGELFF
TGTGCCAGCAGTCTTACTAATTCCTACGACGGGGACACCGGGGAGCTGTTTTTT
>TRBJ2-1|.|.|TRBV11-1
CASSRTTLSSYNEQFF
TGTGCCAGCAGCCGGACTACCCTGAGCTCCTACAATGAGCAGTTCTTC
>TRBJ1-5|.|.|TRBV28
CASKGNNQPQHF
TGTGCCAGCAAGGGAAACAATCAGCCCCAGCATTTT
>TRBJ1-6|few|TRBD1|TRBV10-3
CAISEGQGGGSPLHF
TGTGCCATCAGTGAGGGACAGGGGGGAGGTTCACCCCTCCACTTT
>TRBJ2-5|.|TRBD2|TRBV6-5
CASSYSASGGARETQYF
TGTGCCAGCAGTTACTCGGCTAGCGGGGGGGCTAGGGAGACCCAGTACTTC
>TRBJ1-6|.|.|TRBV6-5
CASSYRPRLEALHF
TGTGCCAGCAGTTACCGGCCCCGGCTAGAAGCCCTCCACTTT
>TRBJ1-5|many|TRBD1|TRBV5-1
CASSLGTGSNQPQHF
TGTGCCAGCAGCTTGGGGACAGGGTCTAATCAGCCCCAGCATTTT
>TRBJ1-5|.|.|TRBV2
CASSKDGFGNQPQHF
TGTGCCAGCAGTAAGGACGGTTTCGGCAATCAGCCCCAGCATTTT
>TRBJ2-3|many|.|TRBV5-1
CASSLGGEDTQYF
TGCGCCAGCAGCTTGGGGGGGGAAGATACGCAGTATTTT
>TRBJ2-2|.|.|TRBV3-1
CASSLKSVTGELFF
TGTGCCAGCAGCCTCAAGAGCGTCACCGGGGAGCTGTTTTTT
>TRBJ1-1|few|.|TRBV7-8
CASMVGVMNTEAFF
TGTGCCAGCATGGTAGGAGTCATGAACACTGAAGCTTTCTTT
>TRBJ2-3|few|.|TRBV6-6
CASREISDTQYF
TGTGCCAGCAGAGAAATCTCAGATACGCAGTATTTT
>TRBJ1-2|few|.|TRBV5-1
CASSLGTGEGYGYTF
TGCGCCAGCAGCTTGGGCACAGGAGAAGGGTATGGCTACACCTTC
>TRBJ1-1|few|.|TRBV6-5
CASSYEQGYTEAFF
TGTGCCAGCAGTTACGAACAGGGCTACACTGAAGCTTTCTTT
>TRBJ2-1|few|TRBD1|TRBV5-1
CASSWTGTGGNEQFF
TGCGCCAGCAGCTGGACCGGGACAGGGGGCAATGAGCAGTTCTTC